This TCR beta chain was sequenced during a study of blood T cell repertoires in COVID-19. About the research overall: In each case, the material was cDNA or gDNA derived from T cells, B-cell-depleted T cells, or PBMCs.

CDR3 length equals 15 residues. The germline CDR1 and CDR2 sequences are SGHKS and YYEKEE (reference sequence). Trimming removed 5 bases at V and 4 bases at J, with 19 bases between. Clones were sequenced by immunoSEQ multiplex PCR, and TCRdb holds only the in-frame ones, with some missing. This sample yields 200,000 to 250,000 clones, of which about 80% are seen a single time; around 2% belongs to the top ten. The V gene is TRBV5-5, the J gene TRBJ2-7; D possibly corresponds to TRBD1 (6 bases). The origin of this receptor is a woman aged 60-70 years with acute or convalescent COVID-19. The sequencing sample was made of peripheral blood. This CDR3 reads CASSRPTGLYYEQYF. The DNA of the CDR3 is TGTGCCAGCAGTCGGCCAACAGGGTTGTATTACGAGCAGTACTTC.